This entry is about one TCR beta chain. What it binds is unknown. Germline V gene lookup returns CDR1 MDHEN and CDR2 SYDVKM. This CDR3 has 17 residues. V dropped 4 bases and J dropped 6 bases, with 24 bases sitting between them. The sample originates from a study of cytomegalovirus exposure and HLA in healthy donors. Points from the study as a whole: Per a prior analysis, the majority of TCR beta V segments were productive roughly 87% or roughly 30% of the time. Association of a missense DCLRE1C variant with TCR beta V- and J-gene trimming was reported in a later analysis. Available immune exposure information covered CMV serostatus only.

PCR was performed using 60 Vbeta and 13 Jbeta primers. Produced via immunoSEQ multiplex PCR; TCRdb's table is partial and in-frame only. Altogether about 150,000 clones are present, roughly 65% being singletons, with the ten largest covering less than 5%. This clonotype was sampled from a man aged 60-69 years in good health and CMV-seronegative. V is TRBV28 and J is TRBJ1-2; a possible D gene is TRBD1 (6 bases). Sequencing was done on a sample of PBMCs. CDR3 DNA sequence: TGTGCCAGCAGTTCCCCTGAAACGAACAGGGATCCCCATGGCTACACCTTC. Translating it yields CASSSPETNRDPHGYTF.